The 8 T cell receptor beta chains reported below all come from one sample, sequenced in a study of T cells after yellow fever vaccination. TCRdb processed the 5' RACE reads anew with MiXCR; each CDR3 protein has one entry. In the table there are about 240,000 distinct CDR3 sequences, roughly 7.2% of which are singletons. Material: CD4+ T cells sorted from PBMCs, obtained 15 days after the yellow fever booster vaccination. The receptors stem from a man aged 25-45 years who received the YFV17D yellow fever vaccine.

This chain links TRBV11-1 with TRBJ2-7; D may be TRBD1 or TRBD2 (5 bases each). This CDR3 region has 15 residues. Trimming removed 2 bases from V and 1 base from J, with 12 bases in between. Germline values: CDR1 SGHAT, CDR2 FQDESV (reference sequence). CDR3 sequence reads: CASSLMGVPSYEQYF. The CDR3 bases are TGTGCCAGCAGCTTAATGGGGGTCCCTTCCTACGAGCAGTACTTC.

This clonotype was found a few times. The CDR3 DNA reads TGTGCCAGCGGCAACAGCGCTCAAGAGACCCAGTACTTC. Its translation is CASGNSAQETQYF. V gene TRBV12-3 or TRBV12-4 combines with J gene TRBJ2-5; D uncertain. The length of the CDR3 is 13 residues. Deletions cut 8 bases from V and 2 bases from J, with 12 bases between.

V is TRBV28 and J is TRBJ2-7; 9 positions agree with TRBD1. Germline V gives CDR1 MDHEN, CDR2 SYDVKM. V shed 10 bases and J 2 bases; nucleotides not matched to a gene: 21. This CDR3 has 18 residues. The CDR3 nucleotides are TGTGCCACAGAGGGCTCTTTGGGGACAGGGAAAAAGACCTACGAGCAGTACTTC. It yields the protein CATEGSLGTGKKTYEQYF. Drawing the rest from reference TRBV28 and TRBJ2-7, the complete variable domain is DVKVTQSSRYLVKRTGEKVFLECVQDMDHENMFWYRQDPGLGLRLIYFSYDVKMKEKGDIPEGYSVSREKKERFSLILESASTNQTSMYLCATEGSLGTGKKTYEQYFGPGTRLTVT.

This clonotype was recorded a few times. CDR3 sequence (DNA): TGTGCCAGCAGCTTAGCTGGGACTACCTACGAGCAGTACTTC. Its protein is CASSLAGTTYEQYF. V usage is TRBV7-2 and J usage is TRBJ2-7; the match to TRBD2 covers 7 bases. V lost 0 bases and J lost 2; bases outside the gene matches: 1. The CDR3 spans 14 residues. Germline CDR1 is SGHTA and CDR2 is FQGNSA. Filled out from reference TRBV7-2 and TRBJ2-7, the complete variable domain reads GAGVSQSPSNKVTEKGKDVELRCDPISGHTALYWYRQSLGQGLEFLIYFQGNSAPDKSGLPSDRFSAERTGGSVSTLTIQRTQQEDSAVYLCASSLAGTTYEQYFGPGTRLTVT.

Ten or more counts support this clonotype. The rearrangement uses TRBV3-1 and TRBJ2-2; 11 positions agree with TRBD2. Germline loops: CDR1 LGHDT, CDR2 YNNKEL (reference sequence). The J segment lost 6 bases and the V segment lost 5 bases, leaving 8 bases of the junction unmatched. The CDR3 consists of 16 residues. CDR3 DNA sequence: TGTGCCAGCAGCGAAGGGACGGGACTAGCGGCCGGGGAGCTGTTTTTT. Amino acids: CASSEGTGLAAGELFF. The entire variable domain, with the rest obtained from reference TRBV3-1 and TRBJ2-2, is as follows: DTAVSQTPKYLVTQMGNDKSIKCEQNLGHDTMYWYKQDSKKFLKIMFSYNNKELIINETVPNRFSPKSPDKAHLNLHINSLELGDSAVYFCASSEGTGLAAGELFFGEGSRLTVL.

A few counts support this clonotype. The V call is TRBV7-2, the J call TRBJ2-5; D possibly matches TRBD1 or TRBD2 (5 bases each). CDR1 is SGHTA and CDR2 is FQGNSA in the germline V gene. V shed 1 base and J shed 5 bases, with 20 bases lying between them. The length of the CDR3 is 17 residues. In DNA, the CDR3 is TGTGCCAGCAGCTTAGGCGGCAGAGCCACGTGGGGGGAGACCCAGTACTTC. It specifies CASSLGGRATWGETQYF.

This sequence joins TRBV5-4 and TRBJ2-2, with D unclear. The CDR3 consists of 15 residues. Germline CDR1 and CDR2: SGHNT and YYREEE (reference sequence). V was trimmed by 3 bases and J by 0 bases, leaving 9 bases between them. CDR3 protein: CASSYSRTNTGELFF. The CDR3 region has the DNA TGTGCCAGCAGCTACTCCCGTACGAACACCGGGGAGCTGTTTTTT.

The gene calls are TRBV7-2 and TRBJ2-1; D is perhaps TRBD2 (5 bases). The CDR3 spans 14 residues. Germline values: CDR1 SGHTA, CDR2 FQGNSA. Deletions cut 6 bases from V and 7 bases from J, with 16 bases between. This CDR3 is CASRLVGLGNEQFF. As DNA, the CDR3 is TGTGCCAGCAGGCTAGTCGGACTCGGGAATGAGCAGTTCTTC.